This TCR beta chain was captured by sequencing in a study of graft-versus-host responses after intestinal transplantation. Study details: Recipients obtained multivisceral, liver-intestinal, or isolated intestinal transplants. Among the recipients, all got anti-thymocyte globulin induction and then tacrolimus and steroids for roughly three years.

Sequenced by immunoSEQ multiplex PCR; TCRdb stores in-frame clones only, minus some. Here the sample spans about 50,000 clones, around 90% being singletons. Study-level results: There were GvH clones found in recipient marrow, and some of them appeared first in ileum or blood. Individuals carrying graft-donor T cell macrochimerism showed high graft-versus-host to host-versus-graft clonal ratios in allografts.

As concerns this clone: What it recognizes is unknown.

Germline trimming cut 0 bases from V and 6 bases from J; bases unmatched to any gene: 4. The CDR3 is 15 residues long. In germline, CDR1 is LGHNA, CDR2 YNFKEQ. The TCR comes from a human donor who was the organ donor for an intestinal transplant. The chain recombines TRBV4-2 with TRBJ1-2; TRBD1 matches 10 bases. This sample comprised unstimulated CD4+ T cells sorted from spleen or lymph node cells, obtained before transplant. For the CDR3, the DNA is TGTGCCAGCAGCCAAGACGACGGGACAGGGGATGGCTACACCTTC. This gives the protein CASSQDDGTGDGYTF.